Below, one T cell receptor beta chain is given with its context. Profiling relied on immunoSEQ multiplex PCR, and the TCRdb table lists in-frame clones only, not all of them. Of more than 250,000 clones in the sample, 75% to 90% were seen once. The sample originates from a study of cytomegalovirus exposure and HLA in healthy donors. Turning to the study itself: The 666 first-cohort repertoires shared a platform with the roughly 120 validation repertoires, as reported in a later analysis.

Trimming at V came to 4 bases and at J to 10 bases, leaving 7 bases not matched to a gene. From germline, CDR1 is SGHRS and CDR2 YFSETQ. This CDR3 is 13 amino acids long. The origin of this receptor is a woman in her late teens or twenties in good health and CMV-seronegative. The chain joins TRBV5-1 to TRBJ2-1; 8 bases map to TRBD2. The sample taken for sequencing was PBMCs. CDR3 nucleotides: TGCGCCAGCAGCGTTAGCGGGACGCCGGAGCAGTTCTTC. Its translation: CASSVSGTPEQFF.